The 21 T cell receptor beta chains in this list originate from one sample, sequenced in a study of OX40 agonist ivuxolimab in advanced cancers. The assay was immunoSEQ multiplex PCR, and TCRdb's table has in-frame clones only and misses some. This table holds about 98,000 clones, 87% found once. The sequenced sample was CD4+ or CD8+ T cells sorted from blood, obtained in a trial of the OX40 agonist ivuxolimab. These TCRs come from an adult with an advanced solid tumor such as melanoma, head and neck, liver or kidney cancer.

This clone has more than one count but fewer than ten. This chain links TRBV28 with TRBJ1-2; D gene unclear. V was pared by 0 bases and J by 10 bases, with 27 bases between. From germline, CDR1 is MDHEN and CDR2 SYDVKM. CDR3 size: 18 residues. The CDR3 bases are TGTGCCAGCAGTTTATGCACAGCGCAGCTCTTCCCGGCGTGTGACTACACCTTC. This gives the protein CASSLCTAQLFPACDYTF.

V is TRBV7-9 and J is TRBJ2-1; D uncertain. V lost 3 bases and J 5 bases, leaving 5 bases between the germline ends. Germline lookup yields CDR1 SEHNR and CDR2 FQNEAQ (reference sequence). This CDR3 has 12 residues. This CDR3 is CASSFLNNEQFF. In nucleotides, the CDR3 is TGTGCCAGCAGCTTCCTGAACAATGAGCAGTTCTTC.

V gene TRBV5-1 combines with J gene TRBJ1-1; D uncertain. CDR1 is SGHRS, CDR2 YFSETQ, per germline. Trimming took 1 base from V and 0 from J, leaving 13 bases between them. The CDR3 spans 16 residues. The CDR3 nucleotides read TGCGCCAGCAGCTTGAAGGCGGAGATAGTGAACACTGAAGCTTTCTTT. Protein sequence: CASSLKAEIVNTEAFF.

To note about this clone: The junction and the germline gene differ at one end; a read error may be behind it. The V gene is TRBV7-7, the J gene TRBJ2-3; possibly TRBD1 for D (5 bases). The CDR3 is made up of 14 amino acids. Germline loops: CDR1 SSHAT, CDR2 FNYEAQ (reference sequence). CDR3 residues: CASSWTFGTDTQYF. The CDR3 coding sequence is TGTGCTAGCAGCTGGACATTTGGAACAGATACGCAGTATTTT. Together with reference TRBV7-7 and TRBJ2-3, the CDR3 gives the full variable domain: GAGVSQSPRYKVTKRGQDVTLRCDPISSHATLYWYQQALGQGPEFLTYFNYEAQPDKSGLPSDRFSAERPEGSISTLTIQRTEQRDSAMYRCASSWTFGTDTQYFGPGTRLTVL.

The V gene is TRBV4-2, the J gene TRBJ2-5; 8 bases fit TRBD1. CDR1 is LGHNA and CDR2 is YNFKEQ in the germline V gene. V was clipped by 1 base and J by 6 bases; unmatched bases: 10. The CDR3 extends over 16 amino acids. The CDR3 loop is CASSQAPGQDKKTQYF. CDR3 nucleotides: TGTGCCAGCAGCCAAGCACCGGGACAGGACAAGAAGACCCAGTACTTC.

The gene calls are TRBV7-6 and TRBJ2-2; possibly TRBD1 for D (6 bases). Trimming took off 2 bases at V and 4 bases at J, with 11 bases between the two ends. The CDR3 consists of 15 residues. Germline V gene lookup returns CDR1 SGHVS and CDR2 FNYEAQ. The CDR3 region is CASSLIQGGTGELFF. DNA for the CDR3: TGTGCCAGCAGCTTAATACAGGGTGGCACCGGGGAGCTGTTTTTT. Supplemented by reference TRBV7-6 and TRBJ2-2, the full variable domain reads GAGVSQSPRYKVTKRGQDVALRCDPISGHVSLYWYRQALGQGPEFLTYFNYEAQQDKSGLPNDRFSAERPEGSISTLTIQRTEQRDSAMYRCASSLIQGGTGELFFGEGSRLTVL.

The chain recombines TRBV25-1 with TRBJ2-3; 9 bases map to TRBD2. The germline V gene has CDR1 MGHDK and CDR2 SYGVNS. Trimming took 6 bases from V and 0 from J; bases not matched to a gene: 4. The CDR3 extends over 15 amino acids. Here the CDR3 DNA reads TGTGCCAGCAGCTTAGCGGGGGCCAGCACAGATACGCAGTATTTT. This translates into CASSLAGASTDTQYF.

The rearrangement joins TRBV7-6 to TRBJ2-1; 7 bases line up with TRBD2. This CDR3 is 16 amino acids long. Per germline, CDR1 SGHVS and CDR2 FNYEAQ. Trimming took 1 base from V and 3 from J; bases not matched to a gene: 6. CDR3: CASSLVVGGNYNEQFF. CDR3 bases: TGTGCCAGCAGCTTAGTGGTGGGGGGGAACTACAATGAGCAGTTCTTC. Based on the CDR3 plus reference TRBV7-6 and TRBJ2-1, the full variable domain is GAGVSQSPRYKVTKRGQDVALRCDPISGHVSLYWYRQALGQGPEFLTYFNYEAQQDKSGLPNDRFSAERPEGSISTLTIQRTEQRDSAMYRCASSLVVGGNYNEQFFGPGTRLTVL.

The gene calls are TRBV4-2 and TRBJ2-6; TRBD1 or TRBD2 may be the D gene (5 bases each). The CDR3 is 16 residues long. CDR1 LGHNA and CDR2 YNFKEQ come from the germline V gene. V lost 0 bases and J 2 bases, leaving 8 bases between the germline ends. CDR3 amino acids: CASSQDLGAGANVLTF. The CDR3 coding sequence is TGTGCCAGCAGCCAAGACTTGGGGGCTGGGGCCAACGTCCTGACTTTC.

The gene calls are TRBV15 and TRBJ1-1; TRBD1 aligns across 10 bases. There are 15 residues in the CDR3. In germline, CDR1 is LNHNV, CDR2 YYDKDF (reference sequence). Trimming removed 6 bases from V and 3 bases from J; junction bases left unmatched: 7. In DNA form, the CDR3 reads TGTGCCACCAGTAGGGGACAGGGGAGGGACACTGAAGCTTTCTTT. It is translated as CATSRGQGRDTEAFF.

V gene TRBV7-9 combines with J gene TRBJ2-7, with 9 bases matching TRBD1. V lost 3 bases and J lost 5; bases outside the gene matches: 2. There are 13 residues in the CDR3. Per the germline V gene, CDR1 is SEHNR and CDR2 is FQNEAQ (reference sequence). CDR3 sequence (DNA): TGTGCCAGCAGCTTTGACAGGGGGGACGAGCAGTACTTC. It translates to CASSFDRGDEQYF.

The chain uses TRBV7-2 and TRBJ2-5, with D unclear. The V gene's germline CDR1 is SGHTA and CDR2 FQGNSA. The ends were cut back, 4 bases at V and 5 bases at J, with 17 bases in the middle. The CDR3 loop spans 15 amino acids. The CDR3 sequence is CASSSRRVQRETQYF. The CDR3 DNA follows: TGTGCCAGCAGCTCCCGAAGGGTCCAGCGTGAGACCCAGTACTTC.

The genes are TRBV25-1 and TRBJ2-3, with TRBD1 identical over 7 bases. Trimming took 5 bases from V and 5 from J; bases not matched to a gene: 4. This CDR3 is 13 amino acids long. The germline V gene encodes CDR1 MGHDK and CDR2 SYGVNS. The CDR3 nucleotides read TGTGCCAGCAGTTCAACAGGGGTAGATACGCAGTATTTT. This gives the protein CASSSTGVDTQYF.

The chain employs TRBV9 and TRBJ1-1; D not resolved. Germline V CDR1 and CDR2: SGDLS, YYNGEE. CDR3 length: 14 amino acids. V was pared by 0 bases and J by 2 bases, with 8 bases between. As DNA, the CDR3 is TGTGCCAGCAGCGTAGGACACTCCAACACTGAAGCTTTCTTT. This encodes CASSVGHSNTEAFF.

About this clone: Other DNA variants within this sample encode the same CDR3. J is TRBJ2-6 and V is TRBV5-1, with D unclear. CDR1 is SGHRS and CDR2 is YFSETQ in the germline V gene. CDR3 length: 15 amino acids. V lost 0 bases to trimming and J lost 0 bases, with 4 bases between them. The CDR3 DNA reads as TGCGCCAGCAGCTTGGAGGGCTCTGGGGCCAACGTCCTGACTTTC. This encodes CASSLEGSGANVLTF. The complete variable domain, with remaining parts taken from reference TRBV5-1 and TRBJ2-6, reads KAGVTQTPRYLIKTRGQQVTLSCSPISGHRSVSWYQQTPGQGLQFLFEYFSETQRNKGNFPGRFSGRQFSNSRSEMNVSTLELGDSALYLCASSLEGSGANVLTFGAGSRLTVL.

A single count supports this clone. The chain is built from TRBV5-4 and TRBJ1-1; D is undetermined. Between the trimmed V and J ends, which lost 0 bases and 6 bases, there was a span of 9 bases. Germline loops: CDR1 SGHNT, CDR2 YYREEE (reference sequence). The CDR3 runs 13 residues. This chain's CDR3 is CASSLVREAEAFF. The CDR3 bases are TGTGCCAGCAGCTTGGTCCGGGAAGCTGAAGCTTTCTTT. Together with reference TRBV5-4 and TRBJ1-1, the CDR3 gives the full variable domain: ETGVTQSPTHLIKTRGQQVTLRCSSQSGHNTVSWYQQALGQGPQFIFQYYREEENGRGNFPPRFSGLQFPNYSSELNVNALELDDSALYLCASSLVREAEAFFGQGTRLTVV.

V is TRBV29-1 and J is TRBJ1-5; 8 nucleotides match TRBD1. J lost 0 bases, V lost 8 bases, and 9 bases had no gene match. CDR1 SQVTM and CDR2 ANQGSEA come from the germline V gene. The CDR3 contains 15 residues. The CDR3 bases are TGCAGCCAGAGGGGGGACAGGAATAGCAATCAGCCCCAGCATTTT. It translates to CSQRGDRNSNQPQHF.

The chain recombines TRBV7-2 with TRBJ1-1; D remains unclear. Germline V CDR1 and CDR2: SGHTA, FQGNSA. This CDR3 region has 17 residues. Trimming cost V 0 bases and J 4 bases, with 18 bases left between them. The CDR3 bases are TGTGCCAGCAGCTTAGCGGTGCGGAGGCTGACGGGCACTGAAGCTTTCTTT. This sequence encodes CASSLAVRRLTGTEAFF.

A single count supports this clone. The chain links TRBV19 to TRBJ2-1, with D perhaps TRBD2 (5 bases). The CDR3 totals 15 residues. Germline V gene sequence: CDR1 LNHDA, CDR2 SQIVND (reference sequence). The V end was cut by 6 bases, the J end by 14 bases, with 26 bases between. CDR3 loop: CASRPRALVATGEFF. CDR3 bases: TGTGCCAGTAGACCCCGAGCTCTCGTAGCGACGGGCGAGTTCTTC.

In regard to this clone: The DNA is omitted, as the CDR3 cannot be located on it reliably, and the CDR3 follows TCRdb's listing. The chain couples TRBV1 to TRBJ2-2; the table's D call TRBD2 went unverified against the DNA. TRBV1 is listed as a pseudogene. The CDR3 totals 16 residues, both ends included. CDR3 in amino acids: CTSSPKRSVSPGSCFF.

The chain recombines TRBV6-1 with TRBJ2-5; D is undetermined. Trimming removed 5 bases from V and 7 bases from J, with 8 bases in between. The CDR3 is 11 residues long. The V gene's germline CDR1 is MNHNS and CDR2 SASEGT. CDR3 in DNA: TGTGCCAGCAGTTATCGGCGGACCCAGTACTTC. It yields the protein CASSYRRTQYF.